What follows is one TCR beta chain and its context. Its antigen is still unknown. CD4+ T cell isolation took place after approximately 11 days of culture. PCR showed that the person got SARS-CoV-2 infection at some point between March and December 2020. Vaccination of participants consisted of two doses of either the BNT162b2 or mRNA-1273 vaccine. This sample is drawn from a study of vaccination effects on CD4 cells after COVID-19. Study at large: The second dose preceded post-vaccine samples by a median of 72 days. Wells of more than 1.5 million PBMC each were grown with 8.5 to 10 IU/ml IL-2 and roughly 9.2 ug/ml peptides. Overall study findings and caveats: Substantial clonal contraction characterized both infection- and vaccine-induced clones late after vaccination.

This CDR3 comprises 16 residues. The germline V gene encodes CDR1 KGHSH and CDR2 LQKENI. Between the trimmed V and J ends, which lost 3 bases and 1 base, there was a span of 13 bases. The assay was immunoSEQ multiplex PCR, and TCRdb's table has in-frame clones only and misses some. The table shows around 50,000 clones, with 65% to 75% occurring only once. J is TRBJ2-1 and V is TRBV18, with D possibly being TRBD2 (6 bases). This clonotype was sampled from a human donor who had a prior SARS-CoV-2 infection. The source was CD4+ T cells from PBMCs cultured without peptide, collected after COVID-19 vaccination. DNA of the CDR3: TGTGCCAGCTCACCCCAGCGACGGGGGTCCTACAATGAGCAGTTCTTC. Translated: CASSPQRRGSYNEQFF.